What follows is one TCR beta chain and its context. Its specificity is not known. Naive CD8 cells were CD45RO-negative, positively selected for CCR7, excluding terminally differentiated effector memory CD45RA+ cells. This sample is part of a study of shared clonotypes between healthy human individuals. Findings and caveats of the study: Sharing across four donors was highest in naive CD4 (roughly 5%) and lowest in memory CD8 (approximately 0.4%). The authors sampled blood alone, and tissue repertoires likely differ. Clonotypes not shared had lower generation probabilities than those common to all four donors. How much donors shared clonotypes was expected to be affected by sequencing depth.

Germline V gene sequence: CDR1 LNHDA, CDR2 SQIVND (reference sequence). The CDR3 spans 12 residues. V dropped 6 bases and J dropped 7 bases, with 13 bases sitting between them. Here immunoSEQ multiplex PCR was the method, and the copy in TCRdb shows in-frame clones only, minus some. This table has millions of clones, roughly 94% appearing once. Sample: naive CD8+ T cells sorted from blood. The V call is TRBV19, the J call TRBJ2-7; the D gene could be TRBD1 or TRBD2 (5 bases each). This clonotype originated in a man aged 18 to 30 in good health. The CDR3 loop is CASRGDRWEQYF. In nucleotides, the CDR3 is TGTGCCAGTAGGGGGGACCGGTGGGAGCAGTACTTC.